This T cell receptor beta chain was obtained from a study of Tregs in tolerant kidney transplant recipients. Mixed chimerism was transient after nonmyeloablative marrow transplants from related graft donors. Data came from immunoSEQ multiplex PCR; TCRdb stores just in-frame clones and leaves some out. The sample contains some 21,000 clones, approximately 84% of which appear only once. General observations from the study: Antigen-driven expansion was suggested because donor-specific Tregs expanded more than all Tregs in tolerant patients. Changing PCR primers prevented nucleotide comparison between some patients' samples. Expanding Tregs on activated donor B cells appeared to best identify donor-specific TCRbeta clones.

Germline CDR1 GTSNPN, CDR2 SVGIG (reference sequence). The V gene end was trimmed by 5 bases and the J gene end by 5 bases; junction bases not matched to a gene: 7. The CDR3 has 13 amino acids. Concerning this clone itself: Its cognate antigen is unknown.

This TCR came from a human patient who received a combined kidney and bone marrow transplant. T cells may partly derive from the graft donor. The rearrangement joins TRBV30 to TRBJ2-5; 8 nucleotides match TRBD1. Sequenced here: CD8+ T cells from blood (PBMCs), sampled 6 months after the transplant. CDR3 amino acids: CAWLGQGRETQYF. The CDR3 DNA reads as TGTGCCTGGCTTGGACAGGGTAGGGAGACCCAGTACTTC.